These 6 T cell receptor beta chains came from one sample sequenced in a study of shared clonotypes between healthy human individuals. Generated by immunoSEQ multiplex PCR, the TCRdb table keeps only in-frame clones and is missing some. Of about 1.9 million clones listed, 85% to 95% are singletons. Positive CCR7 selection of CD45RO-negative cells yielded the naive CD8 cells, and terminally differentiated effector memory CD45RA+ cells were excluded. Material: naive CD8+ T cells from PBMCs. The receptors were gathered from a man aged 18 to 35 in good health. Some clones in this sample may be carry-over from other donors' samples.

This chain uses TRBV5-4 with TRBJ2-3, with D tentatively TRBD1 (5 bases). The V gene lost 1 base and the J gene lost 4 bases, with 7 bases spanning the gap. Germline CDR1 is SGHNT and CDR2 is YYREEE (reference sequence). The CDR3 is made up of 13 amino acids. The chain's CDR3 is CASSLQGPDTQYF. Written as DNA, the CDR3 is TGTGCCAGCAGCTTGCAGGGTCCAGATACGCAGTATTTT.

This clone was picked up a small number of times. V usage is TRBV19 and J usage is TRBJ1-1, with D possibly being TRBD1 (6 bases). This CDR3 is 14 amino acids long. With 0 bases removed from V and 5 bases from J, the gap between germline ends came to 10 bases. The V gene's germline CDR1 is LNHDA and CDR2 SQIVND (reference sequence). The CDR3 spells CASSIEGGLTEAFF. In DNA, the CDR3 is TGTGCCAGTAGTATAGAGGGGGGGCTAACTGAAGCTTTCTTT.

The chain employs TRBV28 and TRBJ2-7; D remains unclear. V lost 7 bases, J lost 3 bases, and 19 bases lay in between. CDR1 MDHEN and CDR2 SYDVKM come from the germline V gene. This CDR3 is built from 15 residues. CDR3 region: CASMGASERHYEQYF. The CDR3 DNA sequence: TGTGCCAGCATGGGCGCAAGCGAACGGCACTACGAGCAGTACTTC.

This chain connects TRBV6-5 to TRBJ1-5; no clear D. The length of the CDR3 is 15 residues. Germline values: CDR1 MNHEY, CDR2 SVGAGI. Trimming left V 7 bases short and J 2 bases short, with 15 bases between. The CDR3 here is CASTLRAWGNQPQHF. The CDR3, as DNA: TGTGCCAGCACCCTTCGGGCTTGGGGCAATCAGCCCCAGCATTTT.

The chain joins TRBV28 to TRBJ2-7; D is ambiguous. Germline V lookup: CDR1 MDHEN, CDR2 SYDVKM. V was cut by 3 bases and J by 4 bases, with 7 bases left in between. The CDR3 loop spans 12 amino acids. CDR3 amino acids: CASSLEVYEQYF. The CDR3 DNA reads as TGTGCCAGCAGTTTGGAAGTTTACGAGCAGTACTTC.

The V gene is TRBV19, the J gene TRBJ1-3; 10 positions match TRBD1. The germline gives CDR1 LNHDA, CDR2 SQIVND (reference sequence). The CDR3 has 20 amino acids. V lost 0 bases to trimming and J lost 0 bases; unmatched junction nucleotides: 11. CDR3 DNA sequence: TGTGCCAGTAGTATAGATCGGGGACAGGGGCCCTTCCTCTCTGGAAACACCATATATTTT. Translated, it gives CASSIDRGQGPFLSGNTIYF. The full variable domain, completed using reference TRBV19 and TRBJ1-3, is DGGITQSPKYLFRKEGQNVTLSCEQNLNHDAMYWYRQDPGQGLRLIYYSQIVNDFQKGDIAEGYSVSREKKESFPLTVTSAQKNPTAFYLCASSIDRGQGPFLSGNTIYFGEGSWLTVV.